What follows are 24 T cell receptor beta chains derived from one specimen sequenced in a study of blood T cell repertoires in COVID-19. The table came from immunoSEQ multiplex PCR; TCRdb's copy has only in-frame clones and leaves some out. The sample shows some 290,000 clones, approximately 87% of them seen only once. Source material: peripheral blood. These receptors were collected from a man in his 60s who had recovered from COVID-19.

In this sample, this clone turned up a few times. The chain combines TRBV19 with TRBJ2-1; 9 nucleotides match TRBD2. This CDR3 is built from 15 residues. Germline CDR1 is LNHDA and CDR2 is SQIVND (reference sequence). Trimming at V came to 8 bases and at J to 5 bases, leaving 10 bases not matched to a gene. CDR3 sequence reads: CASEAWLAGNNEQFF. The CDR3 DNA reads as TGTGCCAGTGAAGCCTGGCTAGCGGGGAACAATGAGCAGTTCTTC.

In its sample, this clone was seen once. This chain connects TRBV13 to TRBJ2-3; D possibly corresponds to TRBD1 (8 bases). The V and J ends lost 8 bases and 4 bases respectively, with 13 bases between them. The CDR3 is 13 amino acids. The germline gives CDR1 PRHDT, CDR2 FYEKMQ (reference sequence). CDR3 nucleotides: TGTGCCAGCGGACAGGGAGGGGCAGATACGCAGTATTTT. It encodes CASGQGGADTQYF.

The rearrangement uses TRBV7-2 and TRBJ1-3; possibly TRBD1 for D (5 bases). V lost 3 bases and J lost 0, with 9 bases in between. This CDR3 is 15 amino acids long. In germline, CDR1 is SGHTA, CDR2 FQGNSA. The CDR3 sequence is CASSFQGTSGNTIYF. The CDR3, as DNA: TGTGCCAGCAGCTTCCAGGGTACCTCTGGAAACACCATATATTTT. The full variable domain, completed using reference TRBV7-2 and TRBJ1-3, is GAGVSQSPSNKVTEKGKDVELRCDPISGHTALYWYRQSLGQGLEFLIYFQGNSAPDKSGLPSDRFSAERTGGSVSTLTIQRTQQEDSAVYLCASSFQGTSGNTIYFGEGSWLTVV.

The rearrangement uses TRBV12-3 or TRBV12-4 and TRBJ1-2; no reliable D call. V was trimmed by 5 bases and J by 7 bases, leaving 14 bases between them. This CDR3 has 13 amino acids. This chain's CDR3 is CASSPPMRAGYTF. The DNA for the CDR3 is TGTGCCAGCAGTCCGCCGATGAGGGCTGGCTACACCTTC.

V is TRBV11-2 and J is TRBJ2-5, with a possible D match to TRBD2 (6 bases). CDR3 size: 14 residues. Germline-derived CDR1 and CDR2 are SGHAT and FQNNGV. V shed 2 bases and J shed 5 bases, with 12 bases lying between them. The DNA of the CDR3 is TGTGCCAGCAGCTTACAAAGGGCGGGGGAGACCCAGTACTTC. It encodes CASSLQRAGETQYF.

The chain recombines TRBV7-9 with TRBJ2-7; no definite D call. The CDR3 totals 14 residues. Germline CDR1 SEHNR, CDR2 FQNEAQ (reference sequence). V dropped 1 base and J dropped 3 bases, with 10 bases sitting between them. The CDR3 DNA reads as TGTGCCAGCAGCTTAGATCTTAGCCTCTACGAGCAGTACTTC. This sequence encodes CASSLDLSLYEQYF. Filled out from reference TRBV7-9 and TRBJ2-7, the complete variable domain reads DTGVSQNPRHKITKRGQNVTFRCDPISEHNRLYWYRQTLGQGPEFLTYFQNEAQLEKSRLLSDRFSAERPKGSFSTLEIQRTEQGDSAMYLCASSLDLSLYEQYFGPGTRLTVT.

The chain has TRBV2 and TRBJ1-6; the D is unclear. The V gene's germline CDR1 is SNHLY and CDR2 FYNNEI. Trimming stripped 7 bases from V and 14 bases from J, with 21 bases between. The CDR3 is 14 residues long. The CDR3 here is CASTPAFGSRTLHF. CDR3 DNA: TGTGCCAGCACCCCGGCATTCGGGTCTCGAACCCTCCACTTT.

This clone was counted once. The CDR3 region has the DNA TGTGCCAGCAGCCAGAACCAGGGTACTGGAAACACCATATATTTT. Its protein is CASSQNQGTGNTIYF. The chain links TRBV28 to TRBJ1-3, with D possibly matching TRBD1 (5 bases). The V gene lost 6 bases and the J gene lost 2 bases, with 14 bases spanning the gap. This CDR3 region has 15 residues. Germline V lookup: CDR1 MDHEN, CDR2 SYDVKM. The variable domain in full, completed from reference TRBV28 and TRBJ1-3, reads DVKVTQSSRYLVKRTGEKVFLECVQDMDHENMFWYRQDPGLGLRLIYFSYDVKMKEKGDIPEGYSVSREKKERFSLILESASTNQTSMYLCASSQNQGTGNTIYFGEGSWLTVV.

The gene calls are TRBV2 and TRBJ2-3; maybe TRBD2 (5 bases). V was clipped by 7 bases and J by 0 bases, with 14 bases between them. Per germline, CDR1 SNHLY and CDR2 FYNNEI. The CDR3 covers 15 residues. The DNA of the CDR3 is TGTGCCAGCATCCGGGGTCAAAAAAGCACAGATACGCAGTATTTT. Protein product: CASIRGQKSTDTQYF.

The chain uses TRBV7-8 and TRBJ2-1; 9 bases are shared with TRBD1. CDR1 and CDR2 (germline): SGHVS, FQNEAQ. The ends lost 0 bases at V and 6 bases at J; junction bases unmatched: 3. This CDR3 region has 15 residues. DNA of the CDR3: TGTGCCAGCAGCTTAGCGGGGACAGGGCGCAATGAGCAGTTCTTC. As protein: CASSLAGTGRNEQFF.

This rearrangement joins TRBV11-2 to TRBJ1-1; D call uncertain. This CDR3 is built from 13 residues. In germline, CDR1 is SGHAT, CDR2 FQNNGV. The V end lost 6 bases, the J end lost 1 base, and 9 bases lay between the germline ends. CDR3 region: CASSVERNTEAFF. For the CDR3, the DNA is TGTGCCAGCAGTGTCGAGCGGAACACTGAAGCTTTCTTT.

The rearrangement uses TRBV7-2 and TRBJ2-5; 7 bases match TRBD2. The germline gives CDR1 SGHTA, CDR2 FQGNSA. This CDR3 has 15 amino acids. Germline trimming cut 2 bases from V and 2 bases from J; bases unmatched to any gene: 5. This chain's CDR3 is CASSLFLAEQETQYF. CDR3 nucleotides: TGTGCCAGCAGCTTATTTCTAGCGGAGCAAGAGACCCAGTACTTC.

The rearrangement joins TRBV20-1 to TRBJ2-5, with D maybe TRBD2 (5 bases). This CDR3 region has 15 residues. Trimming took 3 bases from V and 3 from J, leaving 17 bases between them. Germline V gene sequence: CDR1 DFQATT, CDR2 SNEGSKA (reference sequence). CDR3 residues: CSASRIWGDKETQYF. Here the CDR3 DNA reads TGCAGTGCTAGTCGGATATGGGGAGATAAAGAGACCCAGTACTTC.

This chain uses TRBV6-4 with TRBJ1-2, with D possibly TRBD1 on 5 matching bases. The CDR3 spans 14 residues. Germline loops: CDR1 MRHNA, CDR2 SNTAGT. V shed 7 bases and J shed 4 bases, with 16 bases lying between them. The CDR3 nucleotides read TGTGCCAGCAAAGCCGGCGCGGGGACCTATGGCTACACCTTC. It encodes CASKAGAGTYGYTF.

The CDR3 DNA follows: TGCAGCGTTGAAACGGAGGTGAGGGCTTTCTTT. Amino acids: CSVETEVRAFF. This chain uses TRBV29-1 with TRBJ1-1; no clear D gene. The CDR3 loop spans 11 amino acids. Germline V gene data show CDR1 as SQVTM and CDR2 as ANQGSEA. The germline V and J ends were trimmed by 2 bases and 11 bases, with 12 bases remaining between them.

The rearrangement joins TRBV7-2 to TRBJ2-1; TRBD2 might be the D (6 bases). The CDR3 spans 16 residues. In germline, CDR1 is SGHTA, CDR2 FQGNSA. The V end was cut by 1 base, the J end by 3 bases, with 13 bases between. In DNA, the CDR3 is TGTGCCAGCAGCTTAGTCCCGGGACTTCTCTACAATGAGCAGTTCTTC. It translates to CASSLVPGLLYNEQFF. The complete variable domain, with remaining parts taken from reference TRBV7-2 and TRBJ2-1, reads GAGVSQSPSNKVTEKGKDVELRCDPISGHTALYWYRQSLGQGLEFLIYFQGNSAPDKSGLPSDRFSAERTGGSVSTLTIQRTQQEDSAVYLCASSLVPGLLYNEQFFGPGTRLTVL.

This clone was counted only a few times. This chain joins TRBV19 and TRBJ1-3; 7 nucleotides line up with TRBD1. This CDR3 has 14 amino acids. J was trimmed by 9 bases and V by 4 bases; bases with no gene match: 9. Germline values: CDR1 LNHDA, CDR2 SQIVND (reference sequence). CDR3 in DNA: TGTGCCAGTAGTAAGGACAGGTGGAGCGGCACCATATATTTT. Residues: CASSKDRWSGTIYF.

The CDR3 is CASSATGQGDGQPQHF. The CDR3 DNA is TGTGCCAGCAGCGCGACGGGACAGGGGGACGGTCAGCCCCAGCATTTT. J is TRBJ1-5 and V is TRBV7-8, with 11 nucleotides matching TRBD1. Germline-derived CDR1 and CDR2 are SGHVS and FQNEAQ. This CDR3 region has 16 residues. The V and J ends lost 5 bases and 6 bases, in that order; junction bases with no gene match: 9.

This clone was recorded many times. The gene calls are TRBV2 and TRBJ2-7, with 7 bases that match TRBD1. The CDR3 spans 16 residues. Germline loops: CDR1 SNHLY, CDR2 FYNNEI. V was pared by 2 bases and J by 0 bases, with 7 bases of the junction left unmatched. This CDR3 reads CASSEFWGQTSYEQYF. The CDR3 region has the DNA TGTGCCAGCAGTGAATTTTGGGGACAGACCTCCTACGAGCAGTACTTC.

This chain links TRBV5-1 with TRBJ2-7, with D possibly matching TRBD2 (5 bases). In germline, CDR1 is SGHRS, CDR2 YFSETQ. Trimming shortened V by 3 bases and J by 1 base, and 8 bases separated the two germline ends. The CDR3 covers 13 residues. For the CDR3, the DNA is TGCGCCAGCAGCTCGGGAAGATCCTACGAGCAGTACTTC. Translation gives CASSSGRSYEQYF. The entire variable domain, with the rest obtained from reference TRBV5-1 and TRBJ2-7, is as follows: KAGVTQTPRYLIKTRGQQVTLSCSPISGHRSVSWYQQTPGQGLQFLFEYFSETQRNKGNFPGRFSGRQFSNSRSEMNVSTLELGDSALYLCASSSGRSYEQYFGPGTRLTVT.

The chain carries TRBV7-2 and TRBJ2-7; the match to TRBD2 covers 9 bases. V lost 5 bases and J lost 5; bases outside the gene matches: 7. This CDR3 is 14 amino acids long. Germline V gene data show CDR1 as SGHTA and CDR2 as FQGNSA. In DNA, the CDR3 is TGTGCCAGCAGCCCGAGCGGGGGGATCAACGAGCAGTACTTC. Amino acids: CASSPSGGINEQYF.

The V and J genes are TRBV3-1 (or the pseudogene TRBV3-2) and TRBJ1-1; D may be TRBD1 (6 bases). The CDR3 runs to 16 residues. Trimming removed 2 bases from V and 0 bases from J, with 13 bases in between. Germline-derived CDR1 and CDR2 are LGHDT and YNNKEL (reference sequence). CDR3 nucleotides: TGTGCCAGCAGCCAATACTACGGACAGATGAACACTGAAGCTTTCTTT. It is translated as CASSQYYGQMNTEAFF.

The chain is built from TRBV7-3 and TRBJ2-2; D gene uncertain. This CDR3 has 15 residues. V was shortened by 2 bases and J by 0 bases, with 7 bases between the two germline ends. Germline CDR1 and CDR2: SGHTA and FQGTGA. For the CDR3, the DNA is TGTGCCAGCAGCTTAGTTATAGCGAACACCGGGGAGCTGTTTTTT. Its translation is CASSLVIANTGELFF.

The J gene is TRBJ1-2, the V gene TRBV30, with 8 bases lining up with TRBD1. V dropped 6 bases and J dropped 5; count of bases not matched to a gene: 5. Germline CDR1 reads GTSNPN; CDR2 reads SVGIG (reference sequence). The length of the CDR3 is 12 residues. CDR3 coding DNA: TGTGCCTGTGATCAGGGGGCTTATGGCTACACCTTC. Translated: CACDQGAYGYTF.